The T cell receptor beta chain under discussion was sequenced for a study of molecular identifiers for immune sequencing clone quantification. This clonotype was counted ten times or more. Libraries of bulk TCR were made by previously described methods (with listed TCR primers). MiXCR, run by TCRdb on the PCR reads, gives a single entry per CDR3 protein. The sample gives 35,000 or so distinct CDR3 sequences, 19% of which show up once; approximately 1% is in the top ten. Naive CD8 libraries used about 20,000 to 1,100,000 sorted cells and 10%, 30% or 50% RNA. Naive CD8 T cells underwent sorting with the CD8+CD4-CCR7+CD45RA+ definition. CDR1 and CDR2 (germline): LGHNT, FRNRAP. The length of the CDR3 is 16 residues. The V end was cut by 1 base, the J end by 2 bases, with 13 bases between.

The sequence was collected from a human donor in good health. Some libraries in this study had Jurkat cell RNA spiked in. The chain couples TRBV12-5 to TRBJ2-3, with D perhaps matching TRBD1 (5 bases). The sequencing input was naive CD8+ T cells from blood, with Jurkat cell RNA spiked in. Subset indicated: FACS-sorted CD8+CD4-CCR7+CD45RA+ naive T cells. The CDR3 coding sequence is TGTGCTAGTGGTTTGGCCTTCCCGACAGTCACAGATACGCAGTATTTT. This sequence encodes CASGLAFPTVTDTQYF.